This T cell receptor (beta chain) is from a study of radiation and T cells in renal cell carcinoma (dated by TCRdb to 2020 to 2021). For context, the study as a whole: The samples were drawn from a clinical trial, where primary renal cell carcinomas were treated with 15 Gy of stereotactic body radiation therapy and then removed by nephrectomy 4 weeks afterward. In total, some 50 samples, comprising 26 tumors and approximately 27 peripheral blood samples, were subjected to TCR beta sequencing. A total of 4,016,671 unique CDR3 nucleotide sequences, encoding 2.5 million to 3 million unique CDR3 amino acid sequences, were found across all 50 or so samples.

The immunoSEQ kit was used, according to the manufacturer's recommendations, to generate TCR beta libraries from genomic DNA. To prepare libraries, a first multiplex PCR with proprietary primers was run, followed by a second PCR that added unique barcodes, and a bead cleanup was done after each round. Each sample batch included a kit-provided positive control reaction and a negative control reaction. The final libraries were assessed on an Agilent 4200 TapeStation D1000 ScreenTape, pooled by volume, and quantified by qPCR. Sequencing ran on an Illumina NextSeq500 with a MidOutput 150-cycle cartridge, using 156 Read1 and 15 Index1 cycles with kit custom primers. The pooled library was loaded at 0.95 to 1 pM, with a roughly 22% PhiX control spiked in. The authors processed their data as follows. Vendor-processed data were analyzed in R, with a clonotype defined as all T cells sharing the same CDR3 nucleotide sequence. In the clone abundance analyses, frequencies in each sample were normalized to that sample's 10,000 most abundant clones. Before analysis, public T cell clones were removed, and these numbered fewer than five per sample on average. Tumor-enriched clonotypes and baseline blood-enriched clonotypes were defined as those with an abundance difference of at least 32-fold between compartments. Clonotypes expanded or contracted between blood time points were identified with a beta-binomial differential abundance model. Tumor-blood repertoire similarity was measured with the Baroni-Urbani and Buser coefficient, and groups were compared using two-tailed Wilcoxon tests in R. As stored in TCRdb, this immuneACCESS dataset retains in-frame rearrangements with V and J assigned. A fraction of the clones does not appear; measured against another copy, unresolved V genes explain less than half of the discrepancy, and the remainder lacks a known reason. From that table come the V and J calls and clone size; the DNA was used to work out D and trimming. For this sample there are nearly 50,000 clones; approximately 83% appear just once. 31% of the sample lies in the top ten.

There are a few counts of this clone. The target of this receptor is not known. Base quality data are lacking; no much larger clone is found one base away. Other DNA sequences in this specimen translate into the identical CDR3. CDR1 and CDR2, per the germline V gene (reference sequence), are SGHNT and YYREEE. The CDR3 runs 14 amino acids, cysteine and phenylalanine included. Only CDR3 DNA is held: 42 bases, read in frame from base 1. Relative to germline, V is missing 0 bases and J is missing 8 bases, with 0 bases of the junction outside any gene match. Points the paper makes about the study in general: No pretreatment tumor biopsies were available, so the baseline intratumoral presence of clonotypes could not be determined. In blood, the top tumor clonotypes increased from baseline to 2 weeks after radiation and then shrank by 4 weeks, which suggests a temporary expansion of tumor-resident clones. Effects of radiation dose or scheduling on the TCR repertoire could not be addressed with the single-armed trial design. Blood repertoire dynamics were not followed beyond 4 weeks after treatment.

Per the publication, the time point label means: baseline pretreatment blood. In light of the paper, this sample's treatment or condition label describes: 15 Gy SBRT to primary tumor, nephrectomy 4 weeks later. To track tumor-enriched clonotypes, serial peripheral blood was sampled from radiation-treated patients at baseline and at 2 weeks and 4 weeks after SBRT. Renal cell carcinoma with clear cell pathology was present in all patients. Genomic DNA for TCR sequencing was prepared using the QIAamp DNA Blood Mini Kit (Qiagen). Only samples passing all quality control checks were included in the analyses.

The rearrangement joined TRBV5-4 to TRBJ1-6; 9 junctional bases match TRBD1. Sequencing used blood, obtained from a patient whose treatment included radiotherapy and nephrectomy. This TCR was sampled from a woman between 70 and 85 years old with renal cell carcinoma. The nucleotide sequence is TGTGCCAGCAGCTTGGGACAGGGGGATTCACCCCTCCACTTT. This yields the protein CASSLGQGDSPLHF.